Listed below are T cell receptor beta chains from one sample, sequenced in a study of OX40 agonist ivuxolimab in advanced cancers. Repertoires were generated with immunoSEQ multiplex PCR, while TCRdb's copy carries only in-frame clones and drops some. The table shows some 150,000 clones, with around nine tenths occurring only once. The sequences come from CD4+ or CD8+ T cells sorted from blood, collected in a trial of the OX40 agonist ivuxolimab. The source is an adult with an advanced solid tumor such as melanoma, head and neck, liver or kidney cancer. Both conserved end residues are part of each CDR3. Fields, in order: CDR3 protein, CDR3 DNA, clone size, J gene, V gene, D gene. The D gene is left open where the match is weak. Clone size, where shown, is once, few, many, or a class for clones that have expanded.

CDR3 protein: CASSKVTANYGYTF; CDR3 DNA: TGTGCCAGTAGTAAGGTGACAGCTAACTATGGCTACACCTTC; clone size: -; J gene: TRBJ1-2; V gene: TRBV19; D gene: -
CDR3 protein: CASSQVGTSGLYYNEQFF; CDR3 DNA: TGTGCCAGCAGCCAAGTGGGGACTAGCGGGCTTTACTACAATGAGCAGTTCTTC; clone size: -; J gene: TRBJ2-1; V gene: TRBV14; D gene: TRBD2
CDR3 protein: CASSVAGGTYEQYF; CDR3 DNA: TGTGCCAGCAGCGTAGCCGGTGGTACCTACGAGCAGTACTTC; clone size: -; J gene: TRBJ2-7; V gene: TRBV9; D gene: -
CDR3 protein: CASSPVTLSNTGELFF; CDR3 DNA: TGCGCCAGCAGCCCTGTTACGCTTTCGAACACCGGGGAGCTGTTTTTT; clone size: -; J gene: TRBJ2-2; V gene: TRBV4-3; D gene: -
CDR3 protein: CASRQTGLETQYF; CDR3 DNA: TGTGCCAGCAGGCAGACGGGTCTAGAGACCCAGTACTTC; clone size: -; J gene: TRBJ2-5; V gene: TRBV6-5; D gene: -
CDR3 protein: CASSRGPSGETQYF; CDR3 DNA: TGTGCCAGTAGTAGGGGACCTTCGGGGGAGACCCAGTACTTC; clone size: -; J gene: TRBJ2-5; V gene: TRBV19; D gene: -
CDR3 protein: CASSLGFSGSYYNEQFF; CDR3 DNA: TGTGCCAGCAGCTTAGGCTTTAGCGGGTCTTACTACAATGAGCAGTTCTTC; clone size: -; J gene: TRBJ2-1; V gene: TRBV13; D gene: TRBD2
CDR3 protein: CASSPRTGGTDTQYF; CDR3 DNA: TGCGCCAGCAGCCCTCGGACAGGGGGCACAGATACGCAGTATTTT; clone size: -; J gene: TRBJ2-3; V gene: TRBV5-1; D gene: TRBD1
CDR3 protein: CASSLEQTPGNTIYF; CDR3 DNA: TGCGCCAGCAGCTTGGAACAGACTCCTGGGAACACCATATATTTT; clone size: -; J gene: TRBJ1-3; V gene: TRBV5-1; D gene: -
CDR3 protein: CASSFGTGFDEQYF; CDR3 DNA: TGTGCCAGCAGTTTTGGGACAGGGTTCGACGAGCAGTACTTC; clone size: -; J gene: TRBJ2-7; V gene: TRBV27; D gene: TRBD1
CDR3 protein: CASSLMEVTSGNEQFF; CDR3 DNA: TGTGCCAGCAGCTTAATGGAGGTGACTAGCGGTAATGAGCAGTTCTTC; clone size: once; J gene: TRBJ2-1; V gene: TRBV7-2; D gene: TRBD2
CDR3 protein: CASSEHGANYGYTF; CDR3 DNA: TGTGCCAGCAGTGAACACGGAGCTAACTATGGCTACACCTTC; clone size: -; J gene: TRBJ1-2; V gene: TRBV6-1; D gene: -
CDR3 protein: CASSSPLGQSNQPQHF; CDR3 DNA: TGTGCCAGCAGCTCTCCTCTCGGACAGAGCAATCAGCCCCAGCATTTT; clone size: -; J gene: TRBJ1-5; V gene: TRBV28; D gene: -
CDR3 protein: CASSLGQGAAGYTF; CDR3 DNA: TGTGCCAGCAGTCTGGGACAGGGGGCGGCGGGCTACACCTTC; clone size: few; J gene: TRBJ1-2; V gene: TRBV28; D gene: TRBD1
CDR3 protein: CASTPLSDYNEQFF; CDR3 DNA: TGTGCCAGCACCCCCCTGTCTGATTACAATGAGCAGTTCTTC; clone size: -; J gene: TRBJ2-1; V gene: TRBV14; D gene: -
CDR3 protein: CAWSVGGGYEQYF; CDR3 DNA: TGTGCCTGGAGTGTAGGCGGAGGCTACGAGCAGTACTTC; clone size: -; J gene: TRBJ2-7; V gene: TRBV30; D gene: -
CDR3 protein: CASSLMGNQETQYF; CDR3 DNA: TGTGCCAGCAGCTTAATGGGCAACCAAGAGACCCAGTACTTC; clone size: -; J gene: TRBJ2-5; V gene: TRBV7-3; D gene: -
CDR3 protein: CASSFTQGAPGNTIYF; CDR3 DNA: TGTGCCAGCAGCTTTACTCAGGGGGCGCCAGGAAACACCATATATTTT; clone size: -; J gene: TRBJ1-3; V gene: TRBV7-2; D gene: TRBD1
CDR3 protein: CAWRGLAAVGQETQYF; CDR3 DNA: TGTGCCTGGAGGGGACTAGCGGCAGTCGGGCAAGAGACCCAGTACTTC; clone size: -; J gene: TRBJ2-5; V gene: TRBV30; D gene: TRBD2
CDR3 protein: CASSPDTGELFF; CDR3 DNA: TGTGCCAGCAGCCCAGACACCGGGGAGCTGTTTTTT; clone size: -; J gene: TRBJ2-2; V gene: TRBV11-1; D gene: -
CDR3 protein: CASSIGAPGELFF; CDR3 DNA: TGTGCCAGTAGTATCGGGGCCCCCGGGGAGCTGTTTTTT; clone size: once; J gene: TRBJ2-2; V gene: TRBV19; D gene: -
CDR3 protein: CASSLSASGSFYEQYF; CDR3 DNA: TGTGCCAGCAGCTTATCGGCCTCCGGGAGCTTCTACGAGCAGTACTTC; clone size: -; J gene: TRBJ2-7; V gene: TRBV7-9; D gene: -
CDR3 protein: CSVHRGSRGNEQFF; CDR3 DNA: TGCAGCGTACATAGGGGCTCAAGGGGCAATGAGCAGTTCTTC; clone size: -; J gene: TRBJ2-1; V gene: TRBV29-1; D gene: -
CDR3 protein: CASSVVARSEQYF; CDR3 DNA: TGTGCCAGTAGTGTGGTAGCGCGGTCCGAGCAGTACTTC; clone size: -; J gene: TRBJ2-7; V gene: TRBV19; D gene: -
CDR3 protein: CATQRGGQETQYF; CDR3 DNA: TGTGCCACCCAAAGGGGGGGCCAAGAGACCCAGTACTTC; clone size: -; J gene: TRBJ2-5; V gene: TRBV6-1; D gene: -
CDR3 protein: CASTPGQGVHTF; CDR3 DNA: TGTGCCAGCACCCCGGGACAGGGAGTCCACACCTTC; clone size: few; J gene: TRBJ1-2; V gene: TRBV2; D gene: TRBD1
CDR3 protein: CASSLLSTNTGELFF; CDR3 DNA: TGCGCCAGCAGCTTGTTGTCTACGAACACCGGGGAGCTGTTTTTT; clone size: -; J gene: TRBJ2-2; V gene: TRBV5-1; D gene: -
CDR3 protein: CASSIGQGRVETQYF; CDR3 DNA: TGTGCCAGTAGTATAGGTCAGGGGAGAGTCGAGACCCAGTACTTC; clone size: -; J gene: TRBJ2-5; V gene: TRBV19; D gene: -
CDR3 protein: CATSGQGYTEAFF; CDR3 DNA: TGTGCCACCAGCGGCCAGGGGTACACTGAAGCTTTCTTT; clone size: -; J gene: TRBJ1-1; V gene: TRBV15; D gene: -
CDR3 protein: CSVEDYLGTDTQYF; CDR3 DNA: TGCAGCGTTGAAGATTATCTTGGCACAGATACGCAGTATTTT; clone size: -; J gene: TRBJ2-3; V gene: TRBV29-1; D gene: -
CDR3 protein: CASSGGQTTDTQYF; CDR3 DNA: TGTGCCAGCAGTGGGGGACAGACCACAGATACGCAGTATTTT; clone size: -; J gene: TRBJ2-3; V gene: TRBV6-1; D gene: TRBD1
CDR3 protein: CATSRGDRDTEAFF; CDR3 DNA: TGTGCCACCAGCAGAGGGGACAGGGACACTGAAGCTTTCTTT; clone size: -; J gene: TRBJ1-1; V gene: TRBV15; D gene: TRBD1
CDR3 protein: CASSQDRLLGEQYF; CDR3 DNA: TGCGCCAGCAGCCAAGATCGACTGCTTGGCGAGCAGTACTTC; clone size: -; J gene: TRBJ2-7; V gene: TRBV4-3; D gene: -
CDR3 protein: CASSRPLAGGPVGELFF; CDR3 DNA: TGTGCCAGCAGCCGACCACTAGCGGGAGGGCCCGTCGGGGAGCTGTTTTTT; clone size: -; J gene: TRBJ2-2; V gene: TRBV7-2; D gene: TRBD2
CDR3 protein: CASSILAGTLYNEQFF; CDR3 DNA: TGTGCCAGTAGTATTCTAGCGGGGACCTTATACAATGAGCAGTTCTTC; clone size: -; J gene: TRBJ2-1; V gene: TRBV19; D gene: TRBD2
CDR3 protein: CASSARGGLAGSTDTQYF; CDR3 DNA: TGTGCCAGCAGTGCCAGGGGGGGACTAGCGGGGTCCACAGATACGCAGTATTTT; clone size: -; J gene: TRBJ2-3; V gene: TRBV6-1; D gene: TRBD2
CDR3 protein: CASSRGQSQETQYF; CDR3 DNA: TGTGCCAGCAGCCGCGGACAGTCCCAAGAGACCCAGTACTTC; clone size: -; J gene: TRBJ2-5; V gene: TRBV11-2; D gene: -
CDR3 protein: CASSRLRGANEKLFF; CDR3 DNA: TGTGCCAGCAGCCGGCTCAGGGGAGCTAATGAAAAACTGTTTTTT; clone size: -; J gene: TRBJ1-4; V gene: TRBV27; D gene: -
CDR3 protein: CASKGFISGANVLTF; CDR3 DNA: TGTGCCAGCAAAGGGTTCATCTCTGGGGCCAACGTCCTGACTTTC; clone size: -; J gene: TRBJ2-6; V gene: TRBV7-2; D gene: -
CDR3 protein: CASSTGETQYF; CDR3 DNA: TGTGCCAGCAGCACGGGAGAGACCCAGTACTTC; clone size: -; J gene: TRBJ2-5; V gene: TRBV5-6; D gene: -
CDR3 protein: CASSLGGDVTYNEQFF; CDR3 DNA: TGCGCCAGCAGCTTGGGAGGGGACGTAACCTACAATGAGCAGTTCTTC; clone size: -; J gene: TRBJ2-1; V gene: TRBV5-1; D gene: -
CDR3 protein: CASDDRGGNTGELFF; CDR3 DNA: TGTGCCAGTGATGACAGAGGCGGCAACACCGGGGAGCTGTTTTTT; clone size: once; J gene: TRBJ2-2; V gene: TRBV19; D gene: -
CDR3 protein: CASGLVGSSYEQYF; CDR3 DNA: TGTGCTAGTGGTTTAGTCGGGAGCTCCTACGAGCAGTACTTC; clone size: once; J gene: TRBJ2-7; V gene: TRBV12-5; D gene: -
CDR3 protein: CASSQVVAAAYEQYF; CDR3 DNA: TGCGCCAGCAGCCAAGTTGTAGCGGCAGCCTACGAGCAGTACTTC; clone size: once; J gene: TRBJ2-7; V gene: TRBV4-3; D gene: -
CDR3 protein: CASSPAVGRQYEQYF; CDR3 DNA: TGTGCCAGCAGCCCCGCGGTAGGACGTCAATACGAGCAGTACTTC; clone size: -; J gene: TRBJ2-7; V gene: TRBV7-2; D gene: -
CDR3 protein: CAWSVGTASNQPQHF; CDR3 DNA: TGTGCCTGGAGTGTGGGGACAGCGAGCAATCAGCCCCAGCATTTT; clone size: few; J gene: TRBJ1-5; V gene: TRBV30; D gene: TRBD1
CDR3 protein: CASRGWTEAFF; CDR3 DNA: TGTGCCAGCAGGGGGTGGACTGAAGCTTTCTTT; clone size: -; J gene: TRBJ1-1; V gene: TRBV6-5; D gene: -
CDR3 protein: CAISVDRGNNEQYF; CDR3 DNA: TGTGCCATCAGTGTCGACAGGGGGAACAACGAGCAGTACTTC; clone size: -; J gene: TRBJ2-7; V gene: TRBV10-3; D gene: TRBD1